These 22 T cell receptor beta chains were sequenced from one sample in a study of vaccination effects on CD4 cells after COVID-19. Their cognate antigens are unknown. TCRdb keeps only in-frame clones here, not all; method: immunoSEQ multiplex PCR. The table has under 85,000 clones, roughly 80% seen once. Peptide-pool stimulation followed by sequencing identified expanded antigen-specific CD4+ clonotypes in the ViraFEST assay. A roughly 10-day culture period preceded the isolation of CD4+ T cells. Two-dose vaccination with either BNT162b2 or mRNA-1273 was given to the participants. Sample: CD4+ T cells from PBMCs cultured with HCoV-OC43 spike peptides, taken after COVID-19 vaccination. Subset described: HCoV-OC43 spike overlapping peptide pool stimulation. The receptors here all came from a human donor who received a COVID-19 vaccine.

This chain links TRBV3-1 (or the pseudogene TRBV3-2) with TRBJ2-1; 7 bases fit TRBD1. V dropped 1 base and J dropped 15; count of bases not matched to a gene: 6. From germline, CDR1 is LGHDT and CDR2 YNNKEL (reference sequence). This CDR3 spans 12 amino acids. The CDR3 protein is CASSQAGGLVFF. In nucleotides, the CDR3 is TGTGCCAGCAGCCAAGCAGGGGGTTTGGTGTTCTTC.

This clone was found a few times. The CDR3 here is CASSLTGWGETQYF. DNA for the CDR3: TGTGCCAGCAGCTTAACCGGATGGGGGGAGACCCAGTACTTC. The rearrangement links TRBV7-2 to TRBJ2-5; tentatively, D is TRBD1 or TRBD2 (5 bases each). Trimming took off 2 bases at V and 5 bases at J, with 12 bases between the two ends. From germline, CDR1 is SGHTA and CDR2 FQGNSA. The CDR3 contains 14 residues.

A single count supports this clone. CDR3 nucleotide sequence: TGTGCCAGCAGCTTAAATACAGGCGGCCCGAACACTGAAGCTTTCTTT. It specifies CASSLNTGGPNTEAFF. This chain connects TRBV7-3 to TRBJ1-1; D is perhaps TRBD1 (5 bases). Germline V CDR1 and CDR2: SGHTA, FQGTGA. Trimming stripped 1 base from V and 1 base from J, with 13 bases between. CDR3 size: 16 residues.

The DNA for the CDR3 is TGCGCCAGCAGTTACGACGGAGATGCGGCTTACGGCTACACCTTC. Its protein is CASSYDGDAAYGYTF. The J gene is TRBJ1-2, the V gene TRBV5-1; D uncertain. CDR3 length equals 15 residues. V gave up 5 bases and J gave up 8 bases, with 22 bases separating them. Per germline, CDR1 SGHRS and CDR2 YFSETQ.

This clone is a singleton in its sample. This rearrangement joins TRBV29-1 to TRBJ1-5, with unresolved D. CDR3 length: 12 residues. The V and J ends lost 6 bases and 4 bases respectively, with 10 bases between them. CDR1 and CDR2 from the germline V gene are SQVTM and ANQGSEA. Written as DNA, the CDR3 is TGCAGCGTCTCGGACGGGAATCAGCCCCAGCATTTT. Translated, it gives CSVSDGNQPQHF.

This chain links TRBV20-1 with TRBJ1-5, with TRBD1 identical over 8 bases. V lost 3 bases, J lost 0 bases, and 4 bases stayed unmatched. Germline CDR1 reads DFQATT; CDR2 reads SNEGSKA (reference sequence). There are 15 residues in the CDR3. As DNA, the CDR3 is TGCAGTGCTAGTCAGGGGGCGGATAGCAATCAGCCCCAGCATTTT. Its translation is CSASQGADSNQPQHF.

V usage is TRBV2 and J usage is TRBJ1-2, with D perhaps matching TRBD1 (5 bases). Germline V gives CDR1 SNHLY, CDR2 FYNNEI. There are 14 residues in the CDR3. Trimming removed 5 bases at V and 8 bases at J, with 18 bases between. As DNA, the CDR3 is TGTGCCAGCAGTTATAGCACAGGAGGGCAAGGCTACACCTTC. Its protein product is CASSYSTGGQGYTF.

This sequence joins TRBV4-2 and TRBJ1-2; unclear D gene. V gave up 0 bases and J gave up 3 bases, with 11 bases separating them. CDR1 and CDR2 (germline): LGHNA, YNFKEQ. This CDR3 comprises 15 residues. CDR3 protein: CASSQDGVGDYGYTF. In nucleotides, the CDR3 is TGTGCCAGCAGCCAAGATGGAGTCGGTGACTATGGCTACACCTTC.

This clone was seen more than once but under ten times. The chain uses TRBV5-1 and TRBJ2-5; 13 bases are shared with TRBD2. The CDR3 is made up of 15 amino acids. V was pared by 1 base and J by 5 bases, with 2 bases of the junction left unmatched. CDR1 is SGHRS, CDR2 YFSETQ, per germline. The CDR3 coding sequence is TGCGCCAGCAGCTTGAGGACTAGCGGGGGTGAGACCCAGTACTTC. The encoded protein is CASSLRTSGGETQYF.

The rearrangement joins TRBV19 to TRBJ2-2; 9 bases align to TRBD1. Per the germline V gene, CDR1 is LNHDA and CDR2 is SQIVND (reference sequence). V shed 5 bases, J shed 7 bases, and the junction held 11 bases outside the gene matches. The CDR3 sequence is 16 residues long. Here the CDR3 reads CASSPLGTGYIGELFF. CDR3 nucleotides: TGTGCCAGTAGTCCTCTCGGGACAGGGTATATCGGGGAGCTGTTTTTT. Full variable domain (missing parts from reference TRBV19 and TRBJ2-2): DGGITQSPKYLFRKEGQNVTLSCEQNLNHDAMYWYRQDPGQGLRLIYYSQIVNDFQKGDIAEGYSVSREKKESFPLTVTSAQKNPTAFYLCASSPLGTGYIGELFFGEGSRLTVL.

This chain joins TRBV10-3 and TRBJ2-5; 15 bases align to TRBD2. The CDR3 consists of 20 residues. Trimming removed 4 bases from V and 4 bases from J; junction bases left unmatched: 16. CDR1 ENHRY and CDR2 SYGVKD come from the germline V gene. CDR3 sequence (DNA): TGTGCCATCAGTGGATATCTGCCGGGACTAGCGGGGGGCAGAGGAGAGACCCAGTACTTC. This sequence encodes CAISGYLPGLAGGRGETQYF.

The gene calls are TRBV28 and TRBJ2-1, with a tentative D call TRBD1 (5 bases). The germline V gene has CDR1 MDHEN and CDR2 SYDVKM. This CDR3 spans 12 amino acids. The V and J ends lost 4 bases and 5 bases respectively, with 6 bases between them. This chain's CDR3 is CASSSGHNEQFF. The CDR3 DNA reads TGTGCCAGCAGTTCAGGGCACAATGAGCAGTTCTTC.

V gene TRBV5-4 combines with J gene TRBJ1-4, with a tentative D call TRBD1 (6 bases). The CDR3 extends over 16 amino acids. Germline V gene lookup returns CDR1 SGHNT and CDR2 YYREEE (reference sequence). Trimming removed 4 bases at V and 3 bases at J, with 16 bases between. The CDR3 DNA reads TGTGCCAGCAGCATTGGGGGGGGCAGGTCTAATGAAAAACTGTTTTTT. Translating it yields CASSIGGGRSNEKLFF.

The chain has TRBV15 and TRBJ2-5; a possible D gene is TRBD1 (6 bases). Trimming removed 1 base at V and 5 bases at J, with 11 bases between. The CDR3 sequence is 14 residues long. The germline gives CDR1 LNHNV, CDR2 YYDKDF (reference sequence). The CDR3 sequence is CATSRAPQGETQYF. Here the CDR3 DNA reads TGTGCCACCAGCAGAGCACCCCAGGGGGAGACCCAGTACTTC. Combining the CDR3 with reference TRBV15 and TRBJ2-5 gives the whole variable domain DAMVIQNPRYQVTQFGKPVTLSCSQTLNHNVMYWYQQKSSQAPKLLFHYYDKDFNNEADTPDNFQSRRPNTSFCFLDIRSPGLGDTAMYLCATSRAPQGETQYFGPGTRLLVL.

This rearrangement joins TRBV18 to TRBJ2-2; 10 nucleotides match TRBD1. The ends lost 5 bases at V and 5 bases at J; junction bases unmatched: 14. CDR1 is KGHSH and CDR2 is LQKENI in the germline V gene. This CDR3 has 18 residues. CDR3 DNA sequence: TGTGCCAGCTCAAGTCCGGGACAGGGGAGCTTCCAGACCGGGGAGCTGTTTTTT. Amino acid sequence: CASSSPGQGSFQTGELFF. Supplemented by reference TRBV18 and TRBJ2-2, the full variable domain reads NAGVMQNPRHLVRRRGQEARLRCSPMKGHSHVYWYRQLPEEGLKFMVYLQKENIIDESGMPKERFSAEFPKEGPSILRIQQVVRGDSAAYFCASSSPGQGSFQTGELFFGEGSRLTVL.

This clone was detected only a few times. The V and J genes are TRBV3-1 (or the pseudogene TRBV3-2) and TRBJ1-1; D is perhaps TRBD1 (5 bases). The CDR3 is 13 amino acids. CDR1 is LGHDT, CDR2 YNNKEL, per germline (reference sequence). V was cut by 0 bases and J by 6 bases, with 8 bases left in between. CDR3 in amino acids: CASSQDRAPEAFF. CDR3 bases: TGTGCCAGCAGCCAAGACAGGGCCCCTGAAGCTTTCTTT.

In DNA form, the CDR3 reads TGTGCCAGCAGCCGACTAGCGGGGGGGAATGAGCAGTTCTTC. Amino acid sequence: CASSRLAGGNEQFF. The chain links TRBV3-1 (or the pseudogene TRBV3-2) to TRBJ2-1, with TRBD2 matching over 14 bases. The CDR3 length is 14 residues. CDR1 is LGHDT and CDR2 is YNNKEL in the germline V gene (reference sequence). V lost 4 bases, J lost 7 bases, and 0 bases stayed unmatched.

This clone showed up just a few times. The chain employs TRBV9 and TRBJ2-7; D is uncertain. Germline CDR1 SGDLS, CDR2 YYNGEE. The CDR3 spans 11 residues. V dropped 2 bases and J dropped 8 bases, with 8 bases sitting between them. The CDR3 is CASSVQAKQYV. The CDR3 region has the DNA TGTGCCAGCAGCGTGCAGGCTAAGCAGTACGTC.

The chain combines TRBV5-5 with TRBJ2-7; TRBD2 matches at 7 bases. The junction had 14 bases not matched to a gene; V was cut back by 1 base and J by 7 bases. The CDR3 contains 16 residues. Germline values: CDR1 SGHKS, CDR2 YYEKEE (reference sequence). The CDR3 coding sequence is TGTGCCAGCAGCTTGCTACCTAGCGCGGGAGTTGGGGAGCAGTACGTC. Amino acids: CASSLLPSAGVGEQYV.

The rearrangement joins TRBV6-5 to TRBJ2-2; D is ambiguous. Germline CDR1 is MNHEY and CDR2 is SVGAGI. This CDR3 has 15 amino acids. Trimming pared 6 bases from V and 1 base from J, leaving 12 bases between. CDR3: CASRESYLNTGELFF. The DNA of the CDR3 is TGTGCCAGCAGGGAGAGTTACTTGAACACCGGGGAGCTGTTTTTT.

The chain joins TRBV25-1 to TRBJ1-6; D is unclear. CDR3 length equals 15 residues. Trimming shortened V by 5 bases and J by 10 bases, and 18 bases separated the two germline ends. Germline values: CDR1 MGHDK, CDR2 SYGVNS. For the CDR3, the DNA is TGTGCCAGCAGTCCCCTCCAGTTGTTAGGGTCACCCCTCCACTTT. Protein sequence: CASSPLQLLGSPLHF.

CDR3 bases: TGTGCCAGCAGCTCGCAAAACCGAGGACATATTAAAAACACCTACGAGCAGTACGTC. Its protein is CASSSQNRGHIKNTYEQYV. This rearrangement joins TRBV11-2 to TRBJ2-7; D perhaps matches TRBD1 (5 bases). CDR1 is SGHAT and CDR2 is FQNNGV in the germline V gene. The CDR3 consists of 19 residues. Trimming took 4 bases from V and 2 from J, leaving 27 bases between them.